Described below is a single TCR beta chain sequence and its context. Germline assignment: CDR1 LNHDA and CDR2 SQIVND (reference sequence). Trimming removed 5 bases from V and 5 bases from J, with 16 bases in between. The CDR3 spans 14 residues. Assay used: immunoSEQ multiplex PCR; TCRdb lists only in-frame clones, some missing. The sample lists around 80,000 clones, approximately 85% occurring once. The data derive from a study of OX40 agonist ivuxolimab in advanced cancers. The TCR originated in an adult with an advanced solid tumor such as melanoma, head and neck, liver or kidney cancer. This specimen consisted of CD4+ or CD8+ T cells sorted from blood, obtained in a trial of the OX40 agonist ivuxolimab. The J gene is TRBJ2-7, the V gene TRBV19; perhaps TRBD1 as D (6 bases). CDR3 nucleotide sequence: TGTGCCAGTAGTCCCCGAACAGGGTGGGACGAGCAGTACTTC. Its translation: CASSPRTGWDEQYF.